This T cell receptor (beta chain) emerged from a study of T cells in narcolepsy. Study information: Donors had narcolepsy type 1 or type 2, or were healthy controls.

The CDR3 runs 17 residues. Germline-derived CDR1 and CDR2 are SEHNR and FQNEAQ (reference sequence). V was cut by 5 bases and J by 6 bases, with 25 bases left in between. The study's findings and limits: In some patient and control memory CD4+ samples, autoreactive clones were absent. Reportedly, autoreactive clonotypes were serially detected in patients' blood but not controls'. Same-patient CSF and blood CD4+ T cell clonotypes included HCRT-specific and TRIB2-specific autoreactive ones.

Profiled with immunoSEQ multiplex PCR; TCRdb holds only in-frame clones, not every one. The sample holds tens of thousands of clones; 82% are singletons and the top ten take 2% to 3%. On this clone itself: Its antigen remains unknown.

The chain employs TRBV7-9 and TRBJ1-2; the D is unclear. The sequenced sample was CD45RA- memory CD4+ T cells from PBMCs. The receptor was isolated from a human donor with narcolepsy. The CDR3: CASSLPVDGQVGDGYTF. The CDR3 DNA is TGTGCCAGCAGCCTCCCGGTGGATGGGCAAGTAGGTGATGGCTACACCTTC.